Listed below are T cell receptor beta chains from one sample, sequenced in a study of cytomegalovirus exposure and HLA in healthy donors. Some clones are missing from TCRdb's copy, which holds only in-frame ones; the method was immunoSEQ multiplex PCR. This table holds about 110,000 clones, over 60% found once. Sequenced: PBMCs. The receptors come from a woman aged 18-29 years in good health and CMV-seropositive. CDR3s include the opening cysteine and the closing phenylalanine or tryptophan. The order of the fields is J gene, V gene, D gene, clone size, CDR3 protein, CDR3 DNA. A D gene is named only where the DNA matches it firmly. Clone size appears in some rows only: once, few, many, or a class for an expanded clone.

J gene: TRBJ2-2; V gene: TRBV5-1; D gene: .; clone size: .; CDR3 protein: CASNLATTGELFF; CDR3 DNA: TGCGCCAGCAACCTAGCGACCACCGGGGAGCTGTTTTTT
J gene: TRBJ2-7; V gene: TRBV6-1; D gene: TRBD1; clone size: few; CDR3 protein: CASRGDRATYEQYF; CDR3 DNA: TGTGCCAGCAGGGGGGACAGGGCGACCTACGAGCAGTACTTC
J gene: TRBJ2-1; V gene: TRBV5-4; D gene: TRBD1; clone size: few; CDR3 protein: CASSSGTGPYNEQFF; CDR3 DNA: TGTGCCAGCAGTTCCGGGACAGGGCCCTACAATGAGCAGTTCTTC
J gene: TRBJ1-1; V gene: TRBV30; D gene: .; clone size: .; CDR3 protein: CAWDNDMNTEAFF; CDR3 DNA: TGTGCCTGGGACAATGACATGAACACTGAAGCTTTCTTT
J gene: TRBJ2-7; V gene: TRBV5-1; D gene: .; clone size: .; CDR3 protein: CASSPPTWFFKEQYF; CDR3 DNA: TGCGCCAGCAGCCCTCCGACATGGTTTTTCAAGGAGCAGTACTTC
J gene: TRBJ1-1; V gene: TRBV30; D gene: .; clone size: .; CDR3 protein: CAWRSGGGGNTEAFF; CDR3 DNA: TGTGCCTGGAGGTCGGGCGGAGGAGGGAACACTGAAGCTTTCTTT
J gene: TRBJ2-5; V gene: TRBV2; D gene: TRBD2; clone size: .; CDR3 protein: CASSESSAGGWEETQYF; CDR3 DNA: TGTGCCAGCAGTGAATCTTCGGCGGGAGGGTGGGAAGAGACCCAGTACTTC
J gene: TRBJ2-5; V gene: TRBV19; D gene: .; clone size: .; CDR3 protein: CASSIGRLEGTQYF; CDR3 DNA: TGTGCCAGTAGTATTGGGCGGCTCGAGGGGACCCAGTACTTC
J gene: TRBJ2-7; V gene: TRBV5-1; D gene: .; clone size: .; CDR3 protein: CASSLGERAYEQYF; CDR3 DNA: TGCGCCAGCAGCTTGGGGGAGAGAGCGTACGAGCAGTACTTC
J gene: TRBJ1-1; V gene: TRBV18; D gene: TRBD1; clone size: .; CDR3 protein: CASSGGQGRSSAFF; CDR3 DNA: TGTGCCAGCTCAGGGGGACAGGGAAGAAGTTCGGCTTTCTTT
J gene: TRBJ1-2; V gene: TRBV7-9; D gene: TRBD1; clone size: once; CDR3 protein: CASSKLLRQGKGGYTF; CDR3 DNA: TGTGCCAGCAGCAAGCTACTCCGACAGGGAAAAGGGGGCTACACCTTC
J gene: TRBJ2-5; V gene: TRBV30; D gene: .; clone size: few; CDR3 protein: CAWSVGSTQETQYF; CDR3 DNA: TGTGCCTGGAGTGTGGGCTCCACCCAAGAGACCCAGTACTTC
J gene: TRBJ2-4; V gene: TRBV15; D gene: .; clone size: .; CDR3 protein: CATSSTKNIQYF; CDR3 DNA: TGTGCCACCAGCTCCACCAAAAACATTCAGTACTTC
J gene: TRBJ2-5; V gene: TRBV11-3; D gene: TRBD2; clone size: .; CDR3 protein: CASSYPPLAGAQGETQYF; CDR3 DNA: TGTGCCAGCAGCTACCCTCCTCTAGCGGGAGCCCAAGGAGAGACCCAGTACTTC
J gene: TRBJ2-7; V gene: TRBV4-1; D gene: .; clone size: .; CDR3 protein: CASSQAYFTYEQYF; CDR3 DNA: TGCGCCAGCAGCCAAGCCTACTTCACCTACGAGCAGTACTTC
J gene: TRBJ1-1; V gene: TRBV9; D gene: .; clone size: .; CDR3 protein: CASSPDRFTEAFF; CDR3 DNA: TGTGCCAGCAGCCCCGACAGGTTCACTGAAGCTTTCTTT
J gene: TRBJ2-3; V gene: TRBV30; D gene: .; clone size: .; CDR3 protein: CAWSVVGLGDTQYF; CDR3 DNA: TGTGCCTGGAGTGTAGTGGGGCTCGGAGATACGCAGTATTTT
J gene: TRBJ2-5; V gene: TRBV5-1; D gene: .; clone size: .; CDR3 protein: CASSTDLQETQYF; CDR3 DNA: TGCGCCAGCAGCACGGACTTACAAGAGACCCAGTACTTC
J gene: TRBJ2-3; V gene: TRBV5-4; D gene: TRBD1; clone size: .; CDR3 protein: CASSFGGQGAGDTQYF; CDR3 DNA: TGTGCCAGCAGCTTTGGCGGACAGGGGGCGGGAGATACGCAGTATTTT
J gene: TRBJ2-2; V gene: TRBV10-2; D gene: TRBD1; clone size: .; CDR3 protein: CASSEGDRGLWTGELFF; CDR3 DNA: TGCGCCAGCAGTGAGGGGGACAGGGGGCTGTGGACCGGGGAGCTGTTTTTT
J gene: TRBJ2-7; V gene: TRBV15; D gene: TRBD1; clone size: .; CDR3 protein: CATSRTGTGPLEQYF; CDR3 DNA: TGTGCCACCAGCAGGACCGGGACAGGTCCCCTCGAGCAGTACTTC
J gene: TRBJ2-7; V gene: TRBV6-5; D gene: .; clone size: .; CDR3 protein: CASSRAGITDYEQYF; CDR3 DNA: TGTGCCAGCAGTAGAGCCGGGATCACAGACTACGAGCAGTACTTC
J gene: TRBJ2-1; V gene: TRBV7-9; D gene: TRBD2; clone size: .; CDR3 protein: CASSLLLAGENEQFF; CDR3 DNA: TGTGCCAGCAGCCTTTTACTAGCGGGAGAAAATGAGCAGTTCTTC
J gene: TRBJ1-2; V gene: TRBV6-1; D gene: .; clone size: .; CDR3 protein: CASGGQIGEYGYTF; CDR3 DNA: TGTGCCAGCGGGGGACAAATTGGAGAATATGGCTACACCTTC
J gene: TRBJ1-1; V gene: TRBV5-1; D gene: .; clone size: .; CDR3 protein: CASSLRTPNTEAFF; CDR3 DNA: TGCGCCAGCAGCTTGCGCACACCTAACACTGAAGCTTTCTTT
J gene: TRBJ2-5; V gene: TRBV4-2; D gene: .; clone size: .; CDR3 protein: CASSQGVAVPWETQYF; CDR3 DNA: TGTGCCAGCAGCCAAGGGGTGGCGGTACCTTGGGAGACCCAGTACTTC
J gene: TRBJ2-5; V gene: TRBV6-1; D gene: TRBD2; clone size: .; CDR3 protein: CASSAGLAGGRGETQYF; CDR3 DNA: TGTGCCAGCAGTGCGGGACTAGCGGGAGGGCGGGGGGAGACCCAGTACTTC
J gene: TRBJ2-2; V gene: TRBV5-1; D gene: .; clone size: .; CDR3 protein: CASSFGVGGTGELFF; CDR3 DNA: TGCGCCAGCAGCTTCGGGGTGGGCGGCACCGGGGAGCTGTTTTTT
J gene: TRBJ1-2; V gene: TRBV5-1; D gene: TRBD1; clone size: .; CDR3 protein: CASSSTGEDGYTF; CDR3 DNA: TGCGCCAGCAGCAGTACAGGGGAAGACGGCTACACCTTC
J gene: TRBJ2-1; V gene: TRBV4-1; D gene: .; clone size: .; CDR3 protein: CASSQVVAGQGGDSGIRRGFF; CDR3 DNA: TGCGCCAGCAGCCAAGTAGTGGCGGGACAGGGTGGGGATAGCGGGATTAGAAGGGGGTTCTTC
J gene: TRBJ1-4; V gene: TRBV30; D gene: .; clone size: few; CDR3 protein: CAWWDIRNEKLFF; CDR3 DNA: TGTGCCTGGTGGGACATAAGAAATGAAAAACTGTTTTTT
J gene: TRBJ1-3; V gene: TRBV4-1; D gene: TRBD1; clone size: .; CDR3 protein: CASSQGTGHGNTIYF; CDR3 DNA: TGCGCCAGCAGCCAAGGGACAGGCCATGGAAACACCATATATTTT
J gene: TRBJ2-3; V gene: TRBV20-1; D gene: .; clone size: few; CDR3 protein: CSARYTDTQYF; CDR3 DNA: TGCAGTGCTCGCTACACAGATACGCAGTATTTT
J gene: TRBJ1-1; V gene: TRBV18; D gene: .; clone size: .; CDR3 protein: CASSPAGGGPEAFF; CDR3 DNA: TGTGCCAGCTCACCAGCTGGCGGGGGCCCTGAAGCTTTCTTT
J gene: TRBJ2-7; V gene: TRBV27; D gene: TRBD1; clone size: .; CDR3 protein: CASSYLLGTGSYEQYF; CDR3 DNA: TGTGCCAGCAGTTACCTCTTGGGGACAGGGTCCTACGAGCAGTACTTC
J gene: TRBJ1-2; V gene: TRBV6-6; D gene: TRBD1; clone size: .; CDR3 protein: CASKTQGQAPYGYTF; CDR3 DNA: TGTGCCAGTAAAACCCAGGGACAGGCCCCATATGGCTACACCTTC
J gene: TRBJ2-5; V gene: TRBV25-1; D gene: TRBD1; clone size: once; CDR3 protein: CASSESRMTGDQETQYF; CDR3 DNA: TGTGCCAGCAGTGAATCTCGGATGACAGGGGACCAAGAGACCCAGTACTTC
J gene: TRBJ1-4; V gene: TRBV25-1; D gene: .; clone size: .; CDR3 protein: CASSESRQRTTNEKLFF; CDR3 DNA: TGTGCCAGCAGTGAATCGAGACAGCGCACAACTAATGAAAAACTGTTTTTT
J gene: TRBJ2-7; V gene: TRBV28; D gene: .; clone size: .; CDR3 protein: CASSLNPRSYEQYF; CDR3 DNA: TGTGCCAGCAGTTTGAACCCCAGGTCCTACGAGCAGTACTTC
J gene: TRBJ1-3; V gene: TRBV5-6; D gene: .; clone size: .; CDR3 protein: CADLRAGTGNTIYF; CDR3 DNA: TGTGCCGACCTTCGGGCGGGCACTGGAAACACCATATATTTT
J gene: TRBJ2-1; V gene: TRBV19; D gene: .; clone size: .; CDR3 protein: CASSPRGSAYNEQFF; CDR3 DNA: TGTGCCAGTAGTCCCCGGGGTAGCGCCTACAATGAGCAGTTCTTC
J gene: TRBJ1-5; V gene: TRBV6-6; D gene: .; clone size: .; CDR3 protein: CASSLRLDSNQPQHF; CDR3 DNA: TGTGCCAGCAGTTTGCGACTGGATAGCAATCAGCCCCAGCATTTT
J gene: TRBJ2-7; V gene: TRBV4-1; D gene: .; clone size: .; CDR3 protein: CASSQVGLRKQYEQYF; CDR3 DNA: TGCGCCAGCAGCCAAGTCGGTTTGAGGAAGCAGTACGAGCAGTACTTC
J gene: TRBJ1-4; V gene: TRBV7-8; D gene: .; clone size: .; CDR3 protein: CASSLYPTTAVLGEKLFF; CDR3 DNA: TGTGCCAGCAGCTTATACCCCACCACCGCGGTATTGGGTGAAAAACTGTTTTTT
J gene: TRBJ2-7; V gene: TRBV5-1; D gene: TRBD2; clone size: .; CDR3 protein: CASSPGLAGAPPYF; CDR3 DNA: TGCGCCAGCAGCCCGGGACTAGCGGGAGCTCCTCCCTACTTC
J gene: TRBJ1-6; V gene: TRBV10-1; D gene: .; clone size: .; CDR3 protein: CASSDSGGTLHF; CDR3 DNA: TGCGCCAGCAGTGACTCAGGAGGGACCCTCCACTTT
J gene: TRBJ2-5; V gene: TRBV5-1; D gene: .; clone size: .; CDR3 protein: CASSTSRGETQYF; CDR3 DNA: TGCGCCAGCAGCACGTCAAGGGGGGAGACCCAGTACTTC
J gene: TRBJ2-7; V gene: TRBV7-8; D gene: TRBD1; clone size: .; CDR3 protein: CASSSRRGLAYEQYF; CDR3 DNA: TGTGCCAGCAGCTCCCGAAGGGGGCTCGCGTACGAGCAGTACTTC
J gene: TRBJ2-7; V gene: TRBV2; D gene: TRBD2; clone size: .; CDR3 protein: CASSEDLAGGSYPYEQYF; CDR3 DNA: TGTGCCAGCAGTGAAGATCTAGCGGGAGGGTCCTATCCCTACGAGCAGTACTTC
J gene: TRBJ1-5; V gene: TRBV9; D gene: .; clone size: .; CDR3 protein: CASSVGIGREDQPQHF; CDR3 DNA: TGTGCCAGCAGCGTAGGGATAGGCAGGGAGGACCAGCCCCAGCATTTT
J gene: TRBJ1-5; V gene: TRBV27; D gene: .; clone size: once; CDR3 protein: CASSFGGSSVPQHF; CDR3 DNA: TGTGCCAGCAGTTTCGGGGGGAGTAGTGTACCCCAGCATTTT
J gene: TRBJ2-7; V gene: TRBV7-9; D gene: TRBD2; clone size: .; CDR3 protein: CASSYRTSSYEQYF; CDR3 DNA: TGTGCCAGCAGCTACCGGACTAGCAGCTACGAGCAGTACTTC
J gene: TRBJ1-5; V gene: TRBV2; D gene: .; clone size: .; CDR3 protein: CASRTEGNQPQHF; CDR3 DNA: TGTGCCAGCAGAACAGAGGGAAATCAGCCCCAGCATTTT
J gene: TRBJ2-6; V gene: TRBV27; D gene: .; clone size: .; CDR3 protein: CASSYLQGTGANVLTF; CDR3 DNA: TGTGCCAGCAGTTACCTTCAGGGCACTGGGGCCAACGTCCTGACTTTC
J gene: TRBJ2-3; V gene: TRBV7-9; D gene: .; clone size: .; CDR3 protein: CSSSPGSGDTQYF; CDR3 DNA: TGTTCCAGCAGTCCGGGGAGTGGAGATACGCAGTATTTT
J gene: TRBJ2-2; V gene: TRBV7-9; D gene: TRBD2; clone size: .; CDR3 protein: CSSSLAREGRTGELFF; CDR3 DNA: TGTTCCAGCAGCTTAGCGCGGGAGGGCCGCACCGGGGAGCTGTTTTTT
J gene: TRBJ2-1; V gene: TRBV7-3; D gene: TRBD2; clone size: once; CDR3 protein: CASSLRGSDEQFF; CDR3 DNA: TGTGCCAGCAGCTTACGCGGGAGTGATGAGCAGTTCTTC
J gene: TRBJ1-3; V gene: TRBV5-3; D gene: .; clone size: few; CDR3 protein: CARRGSPGEGNTIYF; CDR3 DNA: TGTGCCAGAAGGGGATCTCCGGGGGAGGGAAACACCATATATTTT
J gene: TRBJ2-3; V gene: TRBV21-1; D gene: .; clone size: .; CDR3 protein: CASSKGTGCDLLTDTQYF; CDR3 DNA: TGTGCCAGCAGCAAAGGGACAGGGTGCGACCTTCTCACAGATACGCAGTATTTT
J gene: TRBJ2-7; V gene: TRBV5-1; D gene: TRBD1; clone size: few; CDR3 protein: CASSGGTGNYEQYF; CDR3 DNA: TGCGCCAGCAGCGGGGGGACAGGAAACTACGAGCAGTACTTC